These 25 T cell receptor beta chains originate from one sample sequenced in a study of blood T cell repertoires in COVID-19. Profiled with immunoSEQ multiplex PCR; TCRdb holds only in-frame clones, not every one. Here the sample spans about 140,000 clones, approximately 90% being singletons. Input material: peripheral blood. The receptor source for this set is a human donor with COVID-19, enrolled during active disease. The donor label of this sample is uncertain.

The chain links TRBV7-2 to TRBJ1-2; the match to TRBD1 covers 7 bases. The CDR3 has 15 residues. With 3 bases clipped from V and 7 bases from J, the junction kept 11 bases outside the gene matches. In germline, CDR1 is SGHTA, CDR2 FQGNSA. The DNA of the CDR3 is TGTGCCAGCAGCTTTGGTGGCAGGGGGGTTCGTGGCTACACCTTC. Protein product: CASSFGGRGVRGYTF.

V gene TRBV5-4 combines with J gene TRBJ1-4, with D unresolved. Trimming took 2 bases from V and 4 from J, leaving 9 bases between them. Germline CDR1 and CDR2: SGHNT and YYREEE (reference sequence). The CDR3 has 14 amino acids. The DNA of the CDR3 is TGTGCCAGCAGCTTTTCCGGTCTTAATGAAAAACTGTTTTTT. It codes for CASSFSGLNEKLFF.

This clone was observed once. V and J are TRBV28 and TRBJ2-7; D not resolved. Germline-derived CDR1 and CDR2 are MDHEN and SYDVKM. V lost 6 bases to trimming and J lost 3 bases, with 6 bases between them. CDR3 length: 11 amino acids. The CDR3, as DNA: TGTGCCAGCAGCCCCGGCTACGAGCAGTACTTC. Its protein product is CASSPGYEQYF.

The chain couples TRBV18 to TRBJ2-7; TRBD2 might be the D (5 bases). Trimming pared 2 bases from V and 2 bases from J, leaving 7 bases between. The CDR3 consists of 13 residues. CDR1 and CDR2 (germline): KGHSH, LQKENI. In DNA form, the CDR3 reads TGTGCCAGCTCACCAAGCGGAACCTACGAGCAGTACTTC. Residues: CASSPSGTYEQYF.

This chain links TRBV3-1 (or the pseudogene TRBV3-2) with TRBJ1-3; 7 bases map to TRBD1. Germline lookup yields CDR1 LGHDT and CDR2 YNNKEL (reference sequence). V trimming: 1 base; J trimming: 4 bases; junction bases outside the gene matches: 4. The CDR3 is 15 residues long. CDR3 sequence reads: CASSQVWDSGNTIYF. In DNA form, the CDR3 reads TGTGCCAGCAGCCAAGTTTGGGACAGCGGAAACACCATATATTTT.

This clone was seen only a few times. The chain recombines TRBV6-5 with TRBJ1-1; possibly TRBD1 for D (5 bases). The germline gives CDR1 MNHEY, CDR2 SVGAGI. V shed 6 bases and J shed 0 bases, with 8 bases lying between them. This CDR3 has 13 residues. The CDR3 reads CASRGLLNTEAFF. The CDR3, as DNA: TGTGCCAGCAGGGGGCTACTGAACACTGAAGCTTTCTTT.

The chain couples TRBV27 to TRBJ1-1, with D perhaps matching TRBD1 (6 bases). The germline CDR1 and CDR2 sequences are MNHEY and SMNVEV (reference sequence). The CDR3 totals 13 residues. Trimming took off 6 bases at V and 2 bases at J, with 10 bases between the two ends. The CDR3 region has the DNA TGTGCCAGCAGGTGGACAGCCAACACTGAAGCTTTCTTT. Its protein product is CASRWTANTEAFF.

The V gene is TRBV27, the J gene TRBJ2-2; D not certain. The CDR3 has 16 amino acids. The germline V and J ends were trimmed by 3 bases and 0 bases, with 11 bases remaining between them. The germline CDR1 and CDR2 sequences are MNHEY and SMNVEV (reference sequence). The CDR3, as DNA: TGTGCCAGCAGTTTTCGGTACCGCGCGAACACCGGGGAGCTGTTTTTT. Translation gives CASSFRYRANTGELFF.

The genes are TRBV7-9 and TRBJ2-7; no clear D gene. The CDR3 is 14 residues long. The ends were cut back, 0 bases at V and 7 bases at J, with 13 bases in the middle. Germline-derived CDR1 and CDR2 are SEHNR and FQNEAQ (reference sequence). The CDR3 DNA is TGTGCCAGCAGCTTAGCGTTGGCAGTCTGGGAGCAGTACTTC. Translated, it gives CASSLALAVWEQYF. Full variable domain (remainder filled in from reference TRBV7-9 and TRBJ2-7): DTGVSQNPRHKITKRGQNVTFRCDPISEHNRLYWYRQTLGQGPEFLTYFQNEAQLEKSRLLSDRFSAERPKGSFSTLEIQRTEQGDSAMYLCASSLALAVWEQYFGPGTRLTVT.

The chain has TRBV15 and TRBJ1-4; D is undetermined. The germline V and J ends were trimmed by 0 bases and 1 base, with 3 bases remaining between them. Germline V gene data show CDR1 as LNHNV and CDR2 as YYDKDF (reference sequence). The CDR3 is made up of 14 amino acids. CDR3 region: CATSRDQTNEKLFF. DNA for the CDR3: TGTGCCACCAGCAGAGACCAAACTAATGAAAAACTGTTTTTT.

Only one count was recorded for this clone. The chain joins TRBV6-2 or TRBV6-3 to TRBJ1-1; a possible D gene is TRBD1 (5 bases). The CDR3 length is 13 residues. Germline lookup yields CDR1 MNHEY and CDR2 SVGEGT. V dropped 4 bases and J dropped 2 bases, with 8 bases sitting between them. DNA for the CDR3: TGTGCCAGCAGTTCGACAGCTAACACTGAAGCTTTCTTT. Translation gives CASSSTANTEAFF.

The CDR3 sequence: CASSPLASQPQHF. The CDR3 nucleotides read TGTGCCAGCAGCCCCCTCGCGAGTCAGCCCCAGCATTTT. The genes are TRBV6-5 and TRBJ1-5; no definite D call. V was pared by 6 bases and J by 6 bases, with 12 bases between. The germline V gene encodes CDR1 MNHEY and CDR2 SVGAGI. This CDR3 is 13 amino acids long.

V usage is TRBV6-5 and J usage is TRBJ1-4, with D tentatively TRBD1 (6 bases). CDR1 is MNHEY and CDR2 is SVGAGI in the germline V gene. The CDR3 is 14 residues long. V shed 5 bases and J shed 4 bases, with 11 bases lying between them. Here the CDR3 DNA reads TGTGCCAGCAGTCCTGGACAGTTTAATGAAAAACTGTTTTTT. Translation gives CASSPGQFNEKLFF.

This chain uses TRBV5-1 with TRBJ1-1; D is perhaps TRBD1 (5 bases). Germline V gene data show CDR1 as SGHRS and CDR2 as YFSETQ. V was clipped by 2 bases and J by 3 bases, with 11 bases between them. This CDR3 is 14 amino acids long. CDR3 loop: CASSFTGVDTEAFF. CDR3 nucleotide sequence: TGCGCCAGCAGCTTTACGGGGGTGGACACTGAAGCTTTCTTT.

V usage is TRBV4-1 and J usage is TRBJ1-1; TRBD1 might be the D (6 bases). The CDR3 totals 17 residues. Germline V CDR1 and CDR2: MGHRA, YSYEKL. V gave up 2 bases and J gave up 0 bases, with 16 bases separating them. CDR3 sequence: CASSQSWGPDMNTEAFF. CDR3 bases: TGCGCCAGCAGCCAATCGTGGGGGCCCGATATGAACACTGAAGCTTTCTTT.

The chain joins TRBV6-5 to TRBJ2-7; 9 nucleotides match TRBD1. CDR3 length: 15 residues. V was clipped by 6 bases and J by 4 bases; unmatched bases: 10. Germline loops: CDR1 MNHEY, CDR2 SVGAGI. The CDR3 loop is CASSPRQGDRYEQYF. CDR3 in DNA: TGTGCCAGCAGCCCCAGACAGGGGGACAGATACGAGCAGTACTTC.

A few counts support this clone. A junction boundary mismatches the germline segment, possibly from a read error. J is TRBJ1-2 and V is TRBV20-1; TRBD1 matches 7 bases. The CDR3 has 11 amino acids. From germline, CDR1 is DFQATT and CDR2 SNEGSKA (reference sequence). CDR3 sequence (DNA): TGCAGTGCCGCGGGTGCAGGGGGGAAAAAGTTC. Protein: CSAAGAGGKKF.

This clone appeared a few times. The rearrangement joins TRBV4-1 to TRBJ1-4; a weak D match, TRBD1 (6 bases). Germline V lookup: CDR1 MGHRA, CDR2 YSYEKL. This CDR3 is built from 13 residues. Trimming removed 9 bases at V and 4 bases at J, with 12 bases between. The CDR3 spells CASNRVGNEKLFF. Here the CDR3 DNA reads TGCGCCAGTAACAGGGTCGGTAATGAAAAACTGTTTTTT.

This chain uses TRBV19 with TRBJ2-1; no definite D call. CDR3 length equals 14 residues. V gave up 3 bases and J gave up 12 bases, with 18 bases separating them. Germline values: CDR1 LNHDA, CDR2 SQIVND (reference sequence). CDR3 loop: CASSIGPSSSRQFF. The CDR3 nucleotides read TGTGCCAGTAGTATCGGTCCTAGTTCTTCCCGGCAGTTCTTC.

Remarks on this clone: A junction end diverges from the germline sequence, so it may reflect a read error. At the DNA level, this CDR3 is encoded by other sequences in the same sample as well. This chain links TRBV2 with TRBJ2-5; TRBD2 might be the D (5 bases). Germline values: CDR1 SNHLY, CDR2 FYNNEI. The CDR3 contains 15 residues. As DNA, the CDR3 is TGTGCCAGCAGAGAGACGGAGGTGTTCCAAGAGACTCAGTACTTC. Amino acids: CASRETEVFQETQYF.

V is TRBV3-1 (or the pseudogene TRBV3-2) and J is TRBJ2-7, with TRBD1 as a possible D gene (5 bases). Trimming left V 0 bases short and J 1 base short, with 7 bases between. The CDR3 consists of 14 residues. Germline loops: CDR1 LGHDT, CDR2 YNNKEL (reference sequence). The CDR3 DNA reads TGTGCCAGCAGCCAAGATAAGGGGTCCTACGAGCAGTACTTC. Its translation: CASSQDKGSYEQYF.

The CDR3 DNA follows: TGTGCCAGCAGCGGACTAGCGGGGTACAATGAGCAGTTCTTC. Its protein is CASSGLAGYNEQFF. The rearrangement joins TRBV6-5 to TRBJ2-1, with 12 bases fitting TRBD2. Trimming at V came to 6 bases and at J to 4 bases, leaving 1 base not matched to a gene. The CDR3 length is 14 residues. The germline gives CDR1 MNHEY, CDR2 SVGAGI.

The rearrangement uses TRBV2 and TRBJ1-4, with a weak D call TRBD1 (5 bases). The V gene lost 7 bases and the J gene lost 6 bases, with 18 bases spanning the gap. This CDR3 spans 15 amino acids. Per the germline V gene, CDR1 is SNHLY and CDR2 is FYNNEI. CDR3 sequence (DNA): TGTGCCAGCACCCCCGGGGGGGGTGCTTATGAAAAACTGTTTTTT. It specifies CASTPGGGAYEKLFF.

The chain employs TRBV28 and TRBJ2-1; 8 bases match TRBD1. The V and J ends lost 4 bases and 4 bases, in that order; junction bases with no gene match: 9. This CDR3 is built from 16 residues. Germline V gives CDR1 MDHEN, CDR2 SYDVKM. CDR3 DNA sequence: TGTGCCAGCAGTTCCCCGGCAGGGGGCCTTTACAATGAGCAGTTCTTC. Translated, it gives CASSSPAGGLYNEQFF.

CDR3 amino acids: CASSERSGRNTIYF. For the CDR3, the DNA is TGTGCCAGCAGTGAACGGTCGGGAAGAAACACCATATATTTT. The chain recombines TRBV2 with TRBJ1-3; no clear D gene. CDR1 is SNHLY, CDR2 FYNNEI, per germline. The V and J ends lost 2 bases and 5 bases respectively, with 10 bases between them. The CDR3 length is 14 residues. The whole variable domain, filled in from reference TRBV2 and TRBJ1-3, reads EPEVTQTPSHQVTQMGQEVILRCVPISNHLYFYWYRQILGQKVEFLVSFYNNEISEKSEIFDDQFSVERPDGSNFTLKIRSTKLEDSAMYFCASSERSGRNTIYFGEGSWLTVV.